This is a list of T cell receptor beta chains from one sample in a study of blood T cell repertoires in COVID-19. TCRdb keeps only in-frame clones here, not all; method: immunoSEQ multiplex PCR. Here the sample spans some 150,000 clones, about 87% being singletons. Sample: peripheral blood. These TCRs come from a woman aged 55-69 years who had recovered from COVID-19. Each CDR3 is given with its conserved first and last residue. D genes are given only for firm matches. Size tells how often a clone was seen (once, few, many) or the class of an expanded clone, and some rows leave it out.

J	V	D	size	CDR3	DNA
TRBJ1-1	TRBV29-1	-	-	CSVAVAGAPNTEAFF	TGCAGCGTCGCGGTGGCAGGGGCTCCAAACACTGAAGCTTTCTTT
TRBJ1-2	TRBV10-3	-	-	CAITDSNYGYTF	TGTGCCATCACGGACAGTAACTATGGCTACACCTTC
TRBJ2-1	TRBV7-7	-	-	CASSLDGGGEQFF	TGTGCTAGCAGCTTAGATGGAGGAGGTGAGCAGTTCTTC
TRBJ1-4	TRBV5-1	-	-	CASSLMGTQNEKLFF	TGCGCCAGCAGCTTGATGGGCACCCAAAATGAAAAACTGTTTTTT
TRBJ1-3	TRBV3-1/TRBV3-2	-	-	CASSQVRNYAGNTIYF	TGTGCCAGCAGCCAAGTTCGAAACTACGCTGGAAACACCATATATTTT
TRBJ2-1	TRBV29-1	TRBD1	-	CSVGEDRSYNEQFF	TGCAGCGTTGGAGAGGACAGGAGCTACAATGAGCAGTTCTTC
TRBJ2-4	TRBV7-9	-	-	CASSFSGNIQYF	TGTGCCAGCAGCTTCTCGGGAAACATTCAGTACTTC
TRBJ2-5	TRBV5-1	-	-	CASSSTGNGETQYF	TGCGCCAGCAGCAGTACCGGGAACGGAGAGACCCAGTACTTC
TRBJ2-4	TRBV5-5	TRBD1	once	CASSPLGTAKNIQYF	TGTGCCAGCAGCCCTCTTGGGACAGCAAAAAACATTCAGTACTTC
TRBJ1-6	TRBV7-8	-	few	CASSLDNHSPLHF	TGTGCCAGCAGCTTAGACAACCATTCACCCCTCCACTTT
TRBJ1-1	TRBV19	TRBD1	-	CASIRTGKGTEAFF	TGTGCCAGTATCAGGACAGGGAAGGGCACTGAAGCTTTCTTT